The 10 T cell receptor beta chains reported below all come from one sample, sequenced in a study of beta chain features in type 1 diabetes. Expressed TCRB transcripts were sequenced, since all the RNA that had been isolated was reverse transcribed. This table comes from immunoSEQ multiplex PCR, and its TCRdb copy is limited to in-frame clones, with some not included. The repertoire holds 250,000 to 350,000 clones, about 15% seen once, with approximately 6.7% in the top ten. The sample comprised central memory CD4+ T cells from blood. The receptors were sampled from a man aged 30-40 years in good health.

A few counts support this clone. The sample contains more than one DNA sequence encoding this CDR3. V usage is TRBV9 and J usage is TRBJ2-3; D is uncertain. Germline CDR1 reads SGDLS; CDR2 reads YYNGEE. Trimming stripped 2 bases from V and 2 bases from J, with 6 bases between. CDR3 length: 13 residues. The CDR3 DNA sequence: TGTGCCAGCAGCGTTAGATTCACAGATACGCAGTATTTT. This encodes CASSVRFTDTQYF.

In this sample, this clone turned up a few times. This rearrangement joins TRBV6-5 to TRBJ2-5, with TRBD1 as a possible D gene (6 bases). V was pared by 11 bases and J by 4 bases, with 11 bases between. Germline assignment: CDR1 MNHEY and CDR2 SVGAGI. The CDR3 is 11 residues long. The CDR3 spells CAAKQGETQYF. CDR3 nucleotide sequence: TGTGCCGCTAAACAGGGAGAGACCCAGTACTTC.

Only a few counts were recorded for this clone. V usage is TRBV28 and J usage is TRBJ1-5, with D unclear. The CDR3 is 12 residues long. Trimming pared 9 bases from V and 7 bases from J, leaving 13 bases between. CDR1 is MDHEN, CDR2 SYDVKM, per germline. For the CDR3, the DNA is TGTGCCAGTCAATTGACCGGGCAGCCCCAGCATTTT. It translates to CASQLTGQPQHF.

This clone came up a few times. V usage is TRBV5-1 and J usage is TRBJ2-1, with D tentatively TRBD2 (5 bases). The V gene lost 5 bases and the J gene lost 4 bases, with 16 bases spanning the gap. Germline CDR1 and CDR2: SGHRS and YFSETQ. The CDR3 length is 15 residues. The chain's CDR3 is CASRLDSNLYNEQFF. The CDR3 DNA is TGCGCCAGCAGACTGGACTCGAACCTTTACAATGAGCAGTTCTTC.

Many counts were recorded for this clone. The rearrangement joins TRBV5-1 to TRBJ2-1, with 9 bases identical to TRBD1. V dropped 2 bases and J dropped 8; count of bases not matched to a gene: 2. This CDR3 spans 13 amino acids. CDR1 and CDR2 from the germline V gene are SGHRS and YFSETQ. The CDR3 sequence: CASSFDRGDEQFF. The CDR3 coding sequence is TGCGCCAGCAGCTTCGACAGGGGGGATGAGCAGTTCTTC.

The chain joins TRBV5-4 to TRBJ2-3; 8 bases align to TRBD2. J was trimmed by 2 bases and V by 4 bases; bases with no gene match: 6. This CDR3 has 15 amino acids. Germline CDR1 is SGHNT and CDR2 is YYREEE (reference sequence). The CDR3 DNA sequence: TGTGCCAGCAGCCCTGGACTAGCACACACAGATACGCAGTATTTT. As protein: CASSPGLAHTDTQYF.

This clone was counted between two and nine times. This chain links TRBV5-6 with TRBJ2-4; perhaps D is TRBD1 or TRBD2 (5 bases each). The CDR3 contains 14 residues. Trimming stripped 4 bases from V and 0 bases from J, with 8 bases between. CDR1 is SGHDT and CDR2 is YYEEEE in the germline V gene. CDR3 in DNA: TGTGCCAGCAGCCCCGGGACAGCCAAAAACATTCAGTACTTC. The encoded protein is CASSPGTAKNIQYF.

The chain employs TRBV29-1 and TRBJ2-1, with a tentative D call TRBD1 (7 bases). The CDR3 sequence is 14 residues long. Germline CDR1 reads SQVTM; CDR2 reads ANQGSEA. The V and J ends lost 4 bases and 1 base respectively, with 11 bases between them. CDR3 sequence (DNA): TGCAGCGTTGTCAGGGGGAGGTCCTACAATGAGCAGTTCTTC. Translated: CSVVRGRSYNEQFF.

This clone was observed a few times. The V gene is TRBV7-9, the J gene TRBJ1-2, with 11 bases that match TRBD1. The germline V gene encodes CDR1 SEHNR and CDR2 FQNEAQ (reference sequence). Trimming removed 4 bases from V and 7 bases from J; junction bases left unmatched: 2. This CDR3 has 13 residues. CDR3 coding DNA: TGTGCCAGCAGCTACGGACAGGGGGCTGGCTACACCTTC. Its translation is CASSYGQGAGYTF. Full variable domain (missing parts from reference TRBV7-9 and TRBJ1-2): DTGVSQNPRHKITKRGQNVTFRCDPISEHNRLYWYRQTLGQGPEFLTYFQNEAQLEKSRLLSDRFSAERPKGSFSTLEIQRTEQGDSAMYLCASSYGQGAGYTFGSGTRLTVV.

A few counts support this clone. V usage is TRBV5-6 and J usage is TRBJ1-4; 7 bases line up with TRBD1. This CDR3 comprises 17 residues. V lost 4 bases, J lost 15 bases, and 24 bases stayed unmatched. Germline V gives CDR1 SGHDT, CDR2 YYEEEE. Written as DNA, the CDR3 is TGTGCCAGCAGCCTTGCCGGGGGACAGACGAAAAGGGGACGGGTGTTTTTT. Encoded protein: CASSLAGGQTKRGRVFF.